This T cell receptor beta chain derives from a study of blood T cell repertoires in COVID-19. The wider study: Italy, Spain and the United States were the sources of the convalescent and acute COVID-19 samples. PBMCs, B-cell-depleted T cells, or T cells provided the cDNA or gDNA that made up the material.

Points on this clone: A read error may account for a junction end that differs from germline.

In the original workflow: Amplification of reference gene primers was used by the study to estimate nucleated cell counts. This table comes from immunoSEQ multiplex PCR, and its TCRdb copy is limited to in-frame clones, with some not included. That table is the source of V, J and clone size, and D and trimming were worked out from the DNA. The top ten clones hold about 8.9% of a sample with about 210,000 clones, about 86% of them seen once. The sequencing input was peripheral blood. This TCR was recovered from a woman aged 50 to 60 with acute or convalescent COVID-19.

The CDR3 spells CASSAEPYSGDTIYF. CDR3 DNA: TGTGCCAGCAGCGCCGAGCCTTACTCTGGAGACACCATATATTTT. The chain recombines TRBV9 with TRBJ1-3; no clear D. The CDR3 runs to 15 residues. Germline assignment: CDR1 SGDLS and CDR2 YYNGEE.